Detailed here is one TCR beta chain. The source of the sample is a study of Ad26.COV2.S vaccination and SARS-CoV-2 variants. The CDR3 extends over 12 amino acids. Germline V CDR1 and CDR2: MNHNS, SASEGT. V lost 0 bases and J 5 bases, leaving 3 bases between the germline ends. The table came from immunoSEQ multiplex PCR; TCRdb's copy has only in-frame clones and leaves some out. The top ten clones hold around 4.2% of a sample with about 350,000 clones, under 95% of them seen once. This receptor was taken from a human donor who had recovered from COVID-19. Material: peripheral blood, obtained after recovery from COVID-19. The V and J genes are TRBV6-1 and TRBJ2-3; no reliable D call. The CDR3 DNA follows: TGTGCCAGCAGTGAAGCTGTAGATACGCAGTATTTT. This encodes CASSEAVDTQYF.